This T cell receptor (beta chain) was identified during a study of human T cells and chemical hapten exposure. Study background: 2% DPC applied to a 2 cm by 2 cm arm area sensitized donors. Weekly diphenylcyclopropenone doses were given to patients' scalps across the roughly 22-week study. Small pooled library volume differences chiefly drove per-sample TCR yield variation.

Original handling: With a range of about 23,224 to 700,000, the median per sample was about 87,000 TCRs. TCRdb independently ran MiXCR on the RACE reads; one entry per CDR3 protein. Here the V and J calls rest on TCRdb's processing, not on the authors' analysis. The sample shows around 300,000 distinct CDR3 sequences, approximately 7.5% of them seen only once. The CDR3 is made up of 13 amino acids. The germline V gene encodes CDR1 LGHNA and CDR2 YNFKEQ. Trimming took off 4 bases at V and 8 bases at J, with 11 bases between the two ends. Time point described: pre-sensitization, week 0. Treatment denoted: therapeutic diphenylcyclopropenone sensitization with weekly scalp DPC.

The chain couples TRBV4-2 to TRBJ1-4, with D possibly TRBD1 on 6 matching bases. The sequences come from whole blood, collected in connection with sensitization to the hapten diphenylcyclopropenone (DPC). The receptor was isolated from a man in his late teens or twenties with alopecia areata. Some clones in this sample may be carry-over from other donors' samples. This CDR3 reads CASSRGAQEKLFF. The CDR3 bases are TGTGCCAGCAGCCGGGGGGCTCAGGAAAAACTGTTTTTT.